This T cell receptor (beta chain) was sequenced for a study of blood T cell repertoires in COVID-19. Across the study: From the United States, Italy and Spain came samples of acute and convalescent COVID-19. In each case, the material was cDNA or gDNA derived from T cells, B-cell-depleted T cells, or PBMCs.

Only a few counts were recorded for this clone. Per germline, CDR1 LNHDA and CDR2 SQIVND (reference sequence). V dropped 5 bases and J dropped 4; count of bases not matched to a gene: 10. The CDR3 contains 16 residues. In the authors' workflow: Estimates of nucleated cell counts were drawn from the amplification of reference gene primers. Sequenced by immunoSEQ multiplex PCR; TCRdb stores in-frame clones only, minus some. Clonal size and the V and J genes are those of that table, whereas D and trimming came from the DNA. The table includes about 190,000 clones, 70% to 80% detected once. The TCR comes from a woman in her forties or fifties with acute or convalescent COVID-19. Sequencing input: peripheral blood. J is TRBJ2-2 and V is TRBV19, with TRBD1 matching 7 bases. CDR3 in amino acids: CASSLPTGSGTGELFF. The CDR3 DNA reads as TGTGCCAGTAGTCTCCCGACAGGGTCGGGCACCGGGGAGCTGTTTTTT. The entire variable domain, with the rest obtained from reference TRBV19 and TRBJ2-2, is as follows: DGGITQSPKYLFRKEGQNVTLSCEQNLNHDAMYWYRQDPGQGLRLIYYSQIVNDFQKGDIAEGYSVSREKKESFPLTVTSAQKNPTAFYLCASSLPTGSGTGELFFGEGSRLTVL.